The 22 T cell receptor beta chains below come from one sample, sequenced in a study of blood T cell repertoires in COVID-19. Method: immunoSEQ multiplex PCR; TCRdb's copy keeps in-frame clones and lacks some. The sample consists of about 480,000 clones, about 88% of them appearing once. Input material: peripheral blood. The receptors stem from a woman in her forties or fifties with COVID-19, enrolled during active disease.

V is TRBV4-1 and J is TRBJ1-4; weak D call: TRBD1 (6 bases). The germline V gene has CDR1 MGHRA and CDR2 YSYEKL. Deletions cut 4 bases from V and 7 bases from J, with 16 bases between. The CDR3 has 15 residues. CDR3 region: CASSPFSGGSEKLFF. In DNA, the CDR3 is TGCGCCAGCAGCCCCTTTTCTGGGGGCAGTGAAAAACTGTTTTTT.

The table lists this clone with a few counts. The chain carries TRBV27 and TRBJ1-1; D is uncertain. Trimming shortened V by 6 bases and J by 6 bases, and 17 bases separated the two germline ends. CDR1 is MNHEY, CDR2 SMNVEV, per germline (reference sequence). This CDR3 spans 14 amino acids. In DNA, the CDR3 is TGTGCCAGCAGGCCCAGTCCAATAATCGCTGAAGCTTTCTTT. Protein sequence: CASRPSPIIAEAFF.

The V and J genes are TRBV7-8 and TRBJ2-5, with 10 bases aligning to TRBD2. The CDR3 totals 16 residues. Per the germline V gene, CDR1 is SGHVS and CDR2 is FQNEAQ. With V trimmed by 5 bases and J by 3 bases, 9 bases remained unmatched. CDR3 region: CASSLPYSGGEETQYF. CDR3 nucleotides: TGTGCCAGCAGCCTCCCCTACAGCGGGGGGGAAGAGACCCAGTACTTC.

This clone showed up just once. CDR3 bases: TGTGCCAGCAGTGAGTGGCGGGGCTACGAGCAGTACTTC. Translating gives CASSEWRGYEQYF. The gene calls are TRBV2 and TRBJ2-7, with D maybe TRBD2 (6 bases). The CDR3 runs 13 residues. The V end lost 3 bases, the J end lost 3 bases, and 9 bases lay between the germline ends. Per germline, CDR1 SNHLY and CDR2 FYNNEI.

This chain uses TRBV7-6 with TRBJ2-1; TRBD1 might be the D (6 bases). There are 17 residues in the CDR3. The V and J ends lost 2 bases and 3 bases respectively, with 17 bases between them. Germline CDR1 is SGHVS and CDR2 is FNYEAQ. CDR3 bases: TGTGCCAGCAGCTTATGGCTGGCCAGGGGCTTCTACAATGAGCAGTTCTTC. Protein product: CASSLWLARGFYNEQFF. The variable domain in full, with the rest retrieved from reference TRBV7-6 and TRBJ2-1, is GAGVSQSPRYKVTKRGQDVALRCDPISGHVSLYWYRQALGQGPEFLTYFNYEAQQDKSGLPNDRFSAERPEGSISTLTIQRTEQRDSAMYRCASSLWLARGFYNEQFFGPGTRLTVL.

The CDR3 spells CASSASGTASYNEQFF. Here the CDR3 DNA reads TGTGCCAGCAGCGCGTCCGGGACAGCTTCCTACAATGAGCAGTTCTTC. The V and J genes are TRBV9 and TRBJ2-1; 7 nucleotides match TRBD1. Germline trimming cut 3 bases from V and 1 base from J; bases unmatched to any gene: 7. The CDR3 spans 16 residues. CDR1 is SGDLS, CDR2 YYNGEE, per germline.

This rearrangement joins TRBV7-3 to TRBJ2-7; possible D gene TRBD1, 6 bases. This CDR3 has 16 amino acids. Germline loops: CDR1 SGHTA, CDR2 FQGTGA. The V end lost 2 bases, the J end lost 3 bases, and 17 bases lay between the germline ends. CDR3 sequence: CASSLVPDSLNYEQYF. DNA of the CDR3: TGTGCCAGCAGCTTAGTTCCGGACAGTTTGAACTACGAGCAGTACTTC.

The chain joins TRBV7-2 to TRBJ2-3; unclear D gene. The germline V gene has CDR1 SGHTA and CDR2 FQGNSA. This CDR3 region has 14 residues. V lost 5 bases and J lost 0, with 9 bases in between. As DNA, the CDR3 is TGTGCCAGCAGCCTGAGTTCTAGCACAGATACGCAGTATTTT. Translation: CASSLSSSTDTQYF.

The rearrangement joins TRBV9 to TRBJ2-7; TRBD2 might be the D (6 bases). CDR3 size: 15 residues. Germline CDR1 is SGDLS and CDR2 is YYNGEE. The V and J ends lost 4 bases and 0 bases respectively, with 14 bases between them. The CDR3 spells CASSPTGLFSYEQYF. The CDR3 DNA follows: TGTGCCAGCAGCCCCACGGGACTCTTCTCCTACGAGCAGTACTTC.

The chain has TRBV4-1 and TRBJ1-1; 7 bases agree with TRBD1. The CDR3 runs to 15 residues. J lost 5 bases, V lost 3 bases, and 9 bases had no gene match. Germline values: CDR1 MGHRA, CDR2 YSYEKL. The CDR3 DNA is TGCGCCAGCAGCCAGGGCAGGGGGAGAAAAACTGAAGCTTTCTTT. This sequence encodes CASSQGRGRKTEAFF.

The CDR3 spells CASSSYRDEQYF. In DNA, the CDR3 is TGTGCCAGCAGCTCTTACAGGGACGAGCAGTACTTC. The V and J genes are TRBV7-9 and TRBJ2-7; perhaps TRBD1 as D (6 bases). Trimming took off 4 bases at V and 5 bases at J, with 9 bases between the two ends. This CDR3 contains 12 residues. CDR1 is SEHNR and CDR2 is FQNEAQ in the germline V gene (reference sequence).

The CDR3 protein is CASSLASSDEQFF. The CDR3 DNA follows: TGTGCCAGCAGCTTAGCGTCCAGCGATGAGCAGTTCTTC. The chain combines TRBV11-2 with TRBJ2-1; D is undetermined. Per the germline V gene, CDR1 is SGHAT and CDR2 is FQNNGV. Trimming cost V 1 base and J 8 bases, with 9 bases left between them. The length of the CDR3 is 13 residues.

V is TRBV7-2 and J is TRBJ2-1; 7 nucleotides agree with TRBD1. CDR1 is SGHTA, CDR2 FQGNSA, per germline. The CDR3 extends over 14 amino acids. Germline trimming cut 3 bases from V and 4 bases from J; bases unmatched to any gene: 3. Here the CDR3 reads CASSFGQAYNEQFF. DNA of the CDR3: TGTGCCAGCAGCTTTGGACAGGCATACAATGAGCAGTTCTTC.

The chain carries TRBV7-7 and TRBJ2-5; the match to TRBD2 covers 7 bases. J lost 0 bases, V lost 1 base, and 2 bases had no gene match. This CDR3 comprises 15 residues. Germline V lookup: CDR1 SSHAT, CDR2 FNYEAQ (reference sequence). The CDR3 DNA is TGTGCCAGCAGCTTAGGGGCGGGGGACCAAGAGACCCAGTACTTC. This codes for CASSLGAGDQETQYF.

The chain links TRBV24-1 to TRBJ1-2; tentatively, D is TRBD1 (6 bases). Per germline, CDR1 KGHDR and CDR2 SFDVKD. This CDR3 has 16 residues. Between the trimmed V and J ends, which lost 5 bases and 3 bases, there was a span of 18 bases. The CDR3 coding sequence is TGTGCCACCAGTGCGCTCCGGGACACCGGTTACTATGGCTACACCTTC. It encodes CATSALRDTGYYGYTF.

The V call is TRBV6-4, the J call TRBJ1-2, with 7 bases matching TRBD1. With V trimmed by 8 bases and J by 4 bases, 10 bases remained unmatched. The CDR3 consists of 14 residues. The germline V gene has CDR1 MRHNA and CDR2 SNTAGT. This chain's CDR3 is CASLALTGAYGYTF. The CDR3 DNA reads TGTGCCAGCTTAGCCCTTACAGGGGCCTATGGCTACACCTTC.

CDR3 nucleotide sequence: TGTGCCAGCAGTTACTTGACAGGGATCAACACCGGGGAGCTGTTTTTT. As protein: CASSYLTGINTGELFF. The chain employs TRBV6-5 and TRBJ2-2; 7 bases line up with TRBD1. Germline V gene data show CDR1 as MNHEY and CDR2 as SVGAGI. The CDR3 runs 16 residues. With V trimmed by 1 base and J by 2 bases, 4 bases remained unmatched.

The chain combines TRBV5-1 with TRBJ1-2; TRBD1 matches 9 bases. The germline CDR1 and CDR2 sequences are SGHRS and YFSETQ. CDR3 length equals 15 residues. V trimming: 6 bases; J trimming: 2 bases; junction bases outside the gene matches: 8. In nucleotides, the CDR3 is TGCGCCAGCACGTCCGGGACAGGGTGGAACTATGGCTACACCTTC. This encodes CASTSGTGWNYGYTF.

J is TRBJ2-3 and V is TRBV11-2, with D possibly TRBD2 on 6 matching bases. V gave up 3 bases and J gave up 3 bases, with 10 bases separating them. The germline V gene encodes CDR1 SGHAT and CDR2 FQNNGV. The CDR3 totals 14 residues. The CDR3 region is CASSFGGNTDTQYF. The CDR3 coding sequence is TGTGCCAGCAGCTTTGGGGGGAATACAGATACGCAGTATTTT.

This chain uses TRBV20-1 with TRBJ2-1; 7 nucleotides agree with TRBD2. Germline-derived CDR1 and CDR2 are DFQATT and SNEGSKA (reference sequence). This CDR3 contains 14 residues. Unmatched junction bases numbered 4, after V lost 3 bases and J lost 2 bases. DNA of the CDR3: TGCAGTGCTAGTCAGCGGGATGCCTACAATGAGCAGTTCTTC. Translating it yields CSASQRDAYNEQFF.

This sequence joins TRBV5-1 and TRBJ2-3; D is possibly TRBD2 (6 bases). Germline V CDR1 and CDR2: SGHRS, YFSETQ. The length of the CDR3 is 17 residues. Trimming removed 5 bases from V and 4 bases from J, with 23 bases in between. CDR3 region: CASSTGPRAGGSDTQYF. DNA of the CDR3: TGCGCCAGCAGTACGGGTCCCCGAGCGGGCGGGTCAGATACGCAGTATTTT.

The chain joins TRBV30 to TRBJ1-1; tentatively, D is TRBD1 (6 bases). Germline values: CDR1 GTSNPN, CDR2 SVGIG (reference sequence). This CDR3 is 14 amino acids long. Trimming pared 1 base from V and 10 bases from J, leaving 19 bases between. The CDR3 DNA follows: TGTGCCTGGAGTGGCGGACAGTCTATAGGCGGAGCTTTCTTT. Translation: CAWSGGQSIGGAFF.